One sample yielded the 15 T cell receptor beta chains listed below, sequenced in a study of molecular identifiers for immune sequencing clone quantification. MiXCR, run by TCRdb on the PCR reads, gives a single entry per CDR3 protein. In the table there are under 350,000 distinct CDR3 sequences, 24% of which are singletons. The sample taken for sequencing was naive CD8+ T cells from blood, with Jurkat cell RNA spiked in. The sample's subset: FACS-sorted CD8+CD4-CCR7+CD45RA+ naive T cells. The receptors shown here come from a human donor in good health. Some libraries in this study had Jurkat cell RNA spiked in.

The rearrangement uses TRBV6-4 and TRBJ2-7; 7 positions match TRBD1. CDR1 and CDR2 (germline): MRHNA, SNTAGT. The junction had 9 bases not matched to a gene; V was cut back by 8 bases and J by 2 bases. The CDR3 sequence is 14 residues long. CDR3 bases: TGTGCCAGCCCCGCCGGGACAGCTACCTACGAGCAGTACTTC. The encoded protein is CASPAGTATYEQYF.

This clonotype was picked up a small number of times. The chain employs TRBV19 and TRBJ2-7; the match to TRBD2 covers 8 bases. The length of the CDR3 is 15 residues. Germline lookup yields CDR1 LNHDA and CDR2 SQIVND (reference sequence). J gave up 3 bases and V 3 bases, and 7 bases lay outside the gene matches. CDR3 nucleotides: TGTGCCAGTAGTATCGAACTAGCGGAGTACTACGAGCAGTACTTC. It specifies CASSIELAEYYEQYF. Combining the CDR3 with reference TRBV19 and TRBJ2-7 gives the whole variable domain DGGITQSPKYLFRKEGQNVTLSCEQNLNHDAMYWYRQDPGQGLRLIYYSQIVNDFQKGDIAEGYSVSREKKESFPLTVTSAQKNPTAFYLCASSIELAEYYEQYFGPGTRLTVT.

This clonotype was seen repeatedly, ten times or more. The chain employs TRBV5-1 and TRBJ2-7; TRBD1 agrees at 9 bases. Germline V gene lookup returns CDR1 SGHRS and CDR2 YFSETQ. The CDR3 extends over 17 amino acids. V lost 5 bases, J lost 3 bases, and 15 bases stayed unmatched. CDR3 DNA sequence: TGCGCCAGCAGTAGGGACAGGGACTTATTATTGAACTACGAGCAGTACTTC. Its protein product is CASSRDRDLLLNYEQYF.

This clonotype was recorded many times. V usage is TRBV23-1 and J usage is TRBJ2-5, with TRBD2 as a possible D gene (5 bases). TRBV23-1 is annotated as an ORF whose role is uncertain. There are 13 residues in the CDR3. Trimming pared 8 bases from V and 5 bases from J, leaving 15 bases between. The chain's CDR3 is CASETPRGETQYF. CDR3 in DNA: TGCGCCAGCGAGACCCCGCGAGGGGAGACCCAGTACTTC.

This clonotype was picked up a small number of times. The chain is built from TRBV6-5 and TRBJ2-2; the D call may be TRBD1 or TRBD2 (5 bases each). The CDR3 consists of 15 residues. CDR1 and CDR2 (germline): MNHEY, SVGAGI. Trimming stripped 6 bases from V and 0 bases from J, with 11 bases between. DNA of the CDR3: TGTGCCAGCAGAACGGGACGTACGAACACCGGGGAGCTGTTTTTT. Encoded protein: CASRTGRTNTGELFF.

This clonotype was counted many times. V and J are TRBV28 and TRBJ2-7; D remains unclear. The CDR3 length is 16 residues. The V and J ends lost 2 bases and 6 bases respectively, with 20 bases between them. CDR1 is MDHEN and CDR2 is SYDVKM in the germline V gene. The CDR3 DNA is TGTGCCAGCAGTTTAAGGTCTAGGACGGACCGCAGCGAGCAGTACTTC. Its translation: CASSLRSRTDRSEQYF.

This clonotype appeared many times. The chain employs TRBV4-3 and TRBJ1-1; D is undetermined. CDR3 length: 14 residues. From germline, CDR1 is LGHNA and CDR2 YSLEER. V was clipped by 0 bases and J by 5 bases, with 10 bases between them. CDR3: CASSQERSGTEAFF. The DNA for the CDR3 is TGCGCCAGCAGCCAAGAGAGGTCCGGGACTGAAGCTTTCTTT.

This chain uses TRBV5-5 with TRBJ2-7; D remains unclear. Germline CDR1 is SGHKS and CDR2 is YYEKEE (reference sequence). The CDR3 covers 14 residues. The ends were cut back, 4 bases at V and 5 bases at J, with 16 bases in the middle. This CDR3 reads CASSLYVAGHEQYF. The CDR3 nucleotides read TGTGCCAGCAGCCTTTACGTGGCAGGCCACGAGCAGTACTTC.

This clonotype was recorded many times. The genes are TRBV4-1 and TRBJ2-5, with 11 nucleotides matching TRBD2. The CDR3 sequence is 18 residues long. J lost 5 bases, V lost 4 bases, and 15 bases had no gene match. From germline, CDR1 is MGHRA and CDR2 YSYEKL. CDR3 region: CASSPPVPGLAERETQYF. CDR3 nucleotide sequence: TGCGCCAGCAGCCCGCCCGTTCCGGGACTAGCGGAGAGGGAGACCCAGTACTTC.

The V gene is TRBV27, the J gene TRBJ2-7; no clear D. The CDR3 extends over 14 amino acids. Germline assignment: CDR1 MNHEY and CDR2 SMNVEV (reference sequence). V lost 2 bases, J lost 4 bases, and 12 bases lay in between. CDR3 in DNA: TGTGCCAGCAGTTTAGGCAGGCACCAATACGAGCAGTACTTC. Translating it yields CASSLGRHQYEQYF.

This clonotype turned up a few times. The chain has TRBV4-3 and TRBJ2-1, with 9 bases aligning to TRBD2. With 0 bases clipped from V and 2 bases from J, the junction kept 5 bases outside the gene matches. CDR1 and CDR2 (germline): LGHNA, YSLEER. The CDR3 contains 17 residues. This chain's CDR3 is CASSQDYLAGTYNEQFF. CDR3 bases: TGCGCCAGCAGCCAAGATTATCTAGCGGGGACCTACAATGAGCAGTTCTTC.

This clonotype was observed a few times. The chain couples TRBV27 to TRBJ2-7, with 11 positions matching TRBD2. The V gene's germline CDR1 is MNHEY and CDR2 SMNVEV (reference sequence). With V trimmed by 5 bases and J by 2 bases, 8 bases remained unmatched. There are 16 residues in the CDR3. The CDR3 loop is CASSPILAGGPYEQYF. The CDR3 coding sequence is TGTGCCAGCAGTCCCATTCTAGCGGGAGGACCCTACGAGCAGTACTTC.

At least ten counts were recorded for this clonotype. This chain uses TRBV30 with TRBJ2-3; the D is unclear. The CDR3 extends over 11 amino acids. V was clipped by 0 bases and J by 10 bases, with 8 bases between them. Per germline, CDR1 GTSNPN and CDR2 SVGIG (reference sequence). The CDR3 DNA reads TGTGCCTGGAGTGTAAGGGATGCGCAGTATTTT. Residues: CAWSVRDAQYF.

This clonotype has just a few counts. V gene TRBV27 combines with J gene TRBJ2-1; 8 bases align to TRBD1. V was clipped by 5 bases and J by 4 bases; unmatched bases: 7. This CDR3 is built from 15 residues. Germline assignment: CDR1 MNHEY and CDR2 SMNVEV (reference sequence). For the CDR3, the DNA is TGTGCCAGCAGTCTCGGACAGGGCATTTACAATGAGCAGTTCTTC. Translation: CASSLGQGIYNEQFF.

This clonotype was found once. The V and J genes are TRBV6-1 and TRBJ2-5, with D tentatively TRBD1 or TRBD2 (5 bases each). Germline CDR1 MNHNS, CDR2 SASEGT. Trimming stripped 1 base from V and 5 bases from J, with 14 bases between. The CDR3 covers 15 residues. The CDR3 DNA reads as TGTGCCAGCAGTGAAGAGATGGGACCTTGGGAGACCCAGTACTTC. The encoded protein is CASSEEMGPWETQYF.